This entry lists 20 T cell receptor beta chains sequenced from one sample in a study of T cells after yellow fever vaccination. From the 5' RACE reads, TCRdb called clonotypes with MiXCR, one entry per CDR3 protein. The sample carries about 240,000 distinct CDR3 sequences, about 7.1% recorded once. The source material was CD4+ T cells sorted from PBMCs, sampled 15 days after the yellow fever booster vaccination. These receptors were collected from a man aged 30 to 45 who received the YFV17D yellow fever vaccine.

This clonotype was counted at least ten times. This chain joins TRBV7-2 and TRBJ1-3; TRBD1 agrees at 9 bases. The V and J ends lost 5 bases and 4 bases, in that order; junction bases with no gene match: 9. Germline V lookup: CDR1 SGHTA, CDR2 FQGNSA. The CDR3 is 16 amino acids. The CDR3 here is CASSPRQGEGGNTIYF. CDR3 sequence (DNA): TGTGCCAGCAGCCCACGACAGGGGGAAGGGGGAAACACCATATATTTT.

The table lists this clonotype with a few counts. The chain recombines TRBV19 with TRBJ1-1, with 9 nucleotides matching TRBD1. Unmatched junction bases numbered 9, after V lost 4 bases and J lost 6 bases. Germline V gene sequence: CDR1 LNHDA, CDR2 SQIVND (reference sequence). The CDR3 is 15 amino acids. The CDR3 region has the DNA TGTGCCAGTAGTAGGGGACAGGGAAGGTTTGCTGAAGCTTTCTTT. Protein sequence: CASSRGQGRFAEAFF. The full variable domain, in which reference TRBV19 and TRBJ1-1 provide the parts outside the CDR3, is DGGITQSPKYLFRKEGQNVTLSCEQNLNHDAMYWYRQDPGQGLRLIYYSQIVNDFQKGDIAEGYSVSREKKESFPLTVTSAQKNPTAFYLCASSRGQGRFAEAFFGQGTRLTVV.

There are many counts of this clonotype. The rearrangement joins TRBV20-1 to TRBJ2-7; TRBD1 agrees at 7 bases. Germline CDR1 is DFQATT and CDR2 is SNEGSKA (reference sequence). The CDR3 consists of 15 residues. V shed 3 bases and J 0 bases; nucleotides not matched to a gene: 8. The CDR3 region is CSARSDRVPSYEQYF. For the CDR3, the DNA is TGCAGTGCTAGGTCAGACAGGGTACCCTCCTACGAGCAGTACTTC.

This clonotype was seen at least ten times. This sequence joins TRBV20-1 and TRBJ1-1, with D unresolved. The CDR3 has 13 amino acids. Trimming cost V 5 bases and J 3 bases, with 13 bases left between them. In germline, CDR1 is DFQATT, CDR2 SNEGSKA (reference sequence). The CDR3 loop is CSAPSQPHTEAFF. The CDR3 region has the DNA TGCAGTGCTCCCTCCCAGCCGCACACTGAAGCTTTCTTT.

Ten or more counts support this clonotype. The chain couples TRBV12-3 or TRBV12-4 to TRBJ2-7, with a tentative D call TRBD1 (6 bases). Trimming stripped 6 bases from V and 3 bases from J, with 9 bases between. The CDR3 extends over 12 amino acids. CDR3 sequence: CASRRQDYEQYF. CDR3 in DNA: TGTGCCAGCAGACGACAGGACTACGAGCAGTACTTC.

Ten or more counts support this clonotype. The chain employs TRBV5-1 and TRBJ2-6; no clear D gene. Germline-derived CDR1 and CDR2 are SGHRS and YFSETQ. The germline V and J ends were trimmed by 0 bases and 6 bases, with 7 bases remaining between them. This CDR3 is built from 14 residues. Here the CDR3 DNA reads TGCGCCAGCAGCTTGGCGCCACAGGCCAACGTCCTGACTTTC. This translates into CASSLAPQANVLTF.

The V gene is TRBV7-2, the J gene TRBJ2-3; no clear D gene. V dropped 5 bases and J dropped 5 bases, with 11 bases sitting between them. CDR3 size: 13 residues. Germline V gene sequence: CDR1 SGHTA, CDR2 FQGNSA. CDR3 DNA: TGTGCCAGCAGCCCTGCCCCGGGAGATACGCAGTATTTT. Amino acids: CASSPAPGDTQYF.

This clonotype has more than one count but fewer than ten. The CDR3 nucleotides read TGTGCCAGCAGCATTAGGGGACTAGCGGGAGGGGCTCAAGAGACCCAGTACTTC. Translating gives CASSIRGLAGGAQETQYF. The chain joins TRBV11-2 to TRBJ2-5, with 16 nucleotides matching TRBD2. This CDR3 is built from 18 residues. V was pared by 5 bases and J by 2 bases, with 8 bases of the junction left unmatched. The germline V gene encodes CDR1 SGHAT and CDR2 FQNNGV.

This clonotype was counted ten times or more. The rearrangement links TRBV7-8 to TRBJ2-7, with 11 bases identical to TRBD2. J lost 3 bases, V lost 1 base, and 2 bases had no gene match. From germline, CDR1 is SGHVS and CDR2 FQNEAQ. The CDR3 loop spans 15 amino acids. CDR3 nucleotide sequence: TGTGCCAGCAGCTTAGAGCTAGCGGGAGGCTACGAGCAGTACTTC. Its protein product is CASSLELAGGYEQYF.

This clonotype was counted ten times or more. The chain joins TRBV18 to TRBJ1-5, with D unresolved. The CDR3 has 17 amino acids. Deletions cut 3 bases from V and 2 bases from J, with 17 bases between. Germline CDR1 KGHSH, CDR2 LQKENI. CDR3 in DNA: TGTGCCAGCTCACCCCAAAACGGGGTCGGAGGCAATCAGCCCCAGCATTTT. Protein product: CASSPQNGVGGNQPQHF. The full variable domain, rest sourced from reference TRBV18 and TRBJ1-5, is NAGVMQNPRHLVRRRGQEARLRCSPMKGHSHVYWYRQLPEEGLKFMVYLQKENIIDESGMPKERFSAEFPKEGPSILRIQQVVRGDSAAYFCASSPQNGVGGNQPQHFGDGTRLSIL.

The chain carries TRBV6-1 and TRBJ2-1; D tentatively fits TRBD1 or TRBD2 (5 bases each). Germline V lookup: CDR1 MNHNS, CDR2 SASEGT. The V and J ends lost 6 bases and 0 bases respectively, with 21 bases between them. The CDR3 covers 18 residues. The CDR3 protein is CASSPAGTHLSSYNEQFF. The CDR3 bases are TGTGCCAGCAGCCCGGCCGGGACGCACCTAAGCTCCTACAATGAGCAGTTCTTC.

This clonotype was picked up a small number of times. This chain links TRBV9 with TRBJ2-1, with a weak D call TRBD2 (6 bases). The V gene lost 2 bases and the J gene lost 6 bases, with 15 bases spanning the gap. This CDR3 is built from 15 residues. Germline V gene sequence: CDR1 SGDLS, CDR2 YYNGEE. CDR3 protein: CASSVSSGSPNEQFF. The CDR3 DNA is TGTGCCAGCAGCGTTTCTTCCGGGAGCCCCAATGAGCAGTTCTTC.

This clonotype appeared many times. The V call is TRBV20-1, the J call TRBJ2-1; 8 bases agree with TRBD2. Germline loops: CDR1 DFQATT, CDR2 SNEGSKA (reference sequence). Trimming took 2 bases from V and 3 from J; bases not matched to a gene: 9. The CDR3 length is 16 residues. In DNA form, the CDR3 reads TGCAGTGCTAGATCCAGGACTAGCAGGATCTACAATGAGCAGTTCTTC. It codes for CSARSRTSRIYNEQFF.

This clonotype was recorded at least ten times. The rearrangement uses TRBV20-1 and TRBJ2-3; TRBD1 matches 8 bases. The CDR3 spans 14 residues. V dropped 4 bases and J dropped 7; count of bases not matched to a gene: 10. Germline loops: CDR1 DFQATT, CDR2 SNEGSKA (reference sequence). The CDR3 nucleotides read TGCAGTGCTACCTCTGATCAGGGGGCACATACGCAGTATTTT. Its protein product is CSATSDQGAHTQYF.

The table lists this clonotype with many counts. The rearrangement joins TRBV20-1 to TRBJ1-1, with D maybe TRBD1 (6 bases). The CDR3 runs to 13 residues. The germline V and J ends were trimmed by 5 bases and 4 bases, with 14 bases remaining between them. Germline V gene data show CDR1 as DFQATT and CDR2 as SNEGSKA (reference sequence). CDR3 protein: CSAGGGAVTEAFF. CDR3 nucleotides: TGCAGTGCTGGGGGGGGCGCGGTCACTGAAGCTTTCTTT.

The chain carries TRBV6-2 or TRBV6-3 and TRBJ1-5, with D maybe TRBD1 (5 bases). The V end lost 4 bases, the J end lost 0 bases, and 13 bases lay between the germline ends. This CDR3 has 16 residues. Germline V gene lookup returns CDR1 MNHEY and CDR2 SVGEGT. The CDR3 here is CASSSRQTLSNQPQHF. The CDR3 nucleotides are TGTGCCAGCAGTTCCCGACAGACACTTAGCAATCAGCCCCAGCATTTT.

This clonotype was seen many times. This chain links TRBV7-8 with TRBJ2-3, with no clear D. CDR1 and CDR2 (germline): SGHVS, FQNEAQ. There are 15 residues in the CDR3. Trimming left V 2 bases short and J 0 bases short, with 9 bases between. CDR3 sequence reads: CASSLNGISTDTQYF. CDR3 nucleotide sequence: TGTGCCAGCAGCTTAAATGGGATTAGCACAGATACGCAGTATTTT.

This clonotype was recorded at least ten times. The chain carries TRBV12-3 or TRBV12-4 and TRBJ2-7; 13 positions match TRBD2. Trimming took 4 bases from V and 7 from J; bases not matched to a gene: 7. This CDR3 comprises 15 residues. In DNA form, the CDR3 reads TGTGCCAGCAGTTCGGGACTAGCGGGAACAGGAGAGCAGTACTTC. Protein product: CASSSGLAGTGEQYF.

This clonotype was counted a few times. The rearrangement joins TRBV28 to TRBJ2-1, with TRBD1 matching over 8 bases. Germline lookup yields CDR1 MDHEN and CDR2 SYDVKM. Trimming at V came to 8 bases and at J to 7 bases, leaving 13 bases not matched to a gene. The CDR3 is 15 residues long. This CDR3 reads CASQGQGAGTNEQFF. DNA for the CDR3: TGTGCCAGCCAAGGACAGGGCGCGGGGACTAATGAGCAGTTCTTC.

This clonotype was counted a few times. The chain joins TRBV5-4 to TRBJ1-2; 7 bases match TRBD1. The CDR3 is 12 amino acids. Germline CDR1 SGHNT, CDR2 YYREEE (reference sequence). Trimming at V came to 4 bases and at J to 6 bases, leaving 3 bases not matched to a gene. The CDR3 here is CASSTGQDGYTF. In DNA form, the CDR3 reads TGTGCCAGCAGCACAGGACAGGATGGCTACACCTTC.